This T cell receptor (beta chain) was captured by sequencing in a study of blood T cell repertoires in COVID-19. Study at large: Sites across the United States, Italy and Spain contributed samples from acute and convalescent COVID-19. The cDNA or gDNA used as material had been derived from T cells, B-cell-depleted T cells, or PBMCs.

Germline assignment: CDR1 SGHNT and CDR2 YENEEA. Losses at the gene ends were 6 bases for V and 5 bases for J; bases not matched to a gene: 7. The CDR3 contains 13 residues. In the original processing: Amplified reference gene primers provided the basis for estimating nucleated cell counts. This table comes from immunoSEQ multiplex PCR, and its TCRdb copy is limited to in-frame clones, with some not included. From that table come the V and J calls and clone size; the DNA was used to work out D and trimming. This sample has 200,000 to 300,000 clones, with 84% found just once. Sequencing was performed on peripheral blood. This chain uses TRBV11-3 with TRBJ2-7; 7 bases are a match to TRBD1. This receptor was identified in a middle-aged man with acute or convalescent COVID-19. Written as DNA, the CDR3 is TGTGCCAGCAGTCTCCGAGGGGGCAACGAGCAGTACTTC. Translation: CASSLRGGNEQYF.